This T cell receptor beta chain was identified during a study of T cell responses to AZD1222 COVID-19 vaccine. Assay: immunoSEQ multiplex PCR; the TCRdb copy retains only in-frame clones and omits some. The sample contains around 150,000 clones, 85% of which appear only once. Findings and caveats of the study: Regions 160-218 and 743-854 dominated among vaccine-associated CD4 TCRs spanning spike. Clonal diversity was possibly underestimated, and the donors were mostly white British, with more females.

This clone has only a few counts. The antigen remains undetermined. CDR3 length: 13 residues. V was clipped by 6 bases and J by 5 bases, with 10 bases between them. Germline values: CDR1 KGHDR, CDR2 SFDVKD. The sequencing used peripheral blood, collected 28 days after the second dose of the MenACWY control vaccine. The sequence was obtained from an adult who received the MenACWY meningococcal vaccine as a control. J is TRBJ2-1 and V is TRBV24-1; TRBD2 might be the D (5 bases). The CDR3 sequence: CATSRDYNNEQFF. In DNA, the CDR3 is TGTGCCACCAGTCGAGACTATAACAATGAGCAGTTCTTC.